A selection of T cell receptor beta chains follows, all from one sample in a study of T-cell memory formation after mild COVID-19. Each CDR3 protein is one row after TCRdb ran MiXCR on the 5' RACE reads. Of fewer than 700,000 distinct CDR3 sequences listed, about a sixth were seen once; the top ten hold 12%. The sample was PBMCs or a T cell subset sorted from them (not recorded which). Receptors originate from an adult woman who had mild COVID-19 (a few samples of this study predate the infection). Cell type and time point are not known. Both conserved end residues are part of each CDR3. A D gene is named only where the DNA matches it firmly. Not every row has a clone size; where given, it reads once, few, many or a size class.

D gene	V gene	J gene	clone size	CDR3 DNA	CDR3 protein
.	TRBV7-9	TRBJ2-7	.	TGTGCCAGCAGCCCACTAACCTACGAGCAGTACTTC	CASSPLTYEQYF
.	TRBV12-3/TRBV12-4	TRBJ2-3	.	TGTGCCAGCAGTTTACGGATTTCCGGATTCTCCACGAGAGGGGGGCCCGGGGCAGATACGCAGTATTTT	CASSLRISGFSTRGGPGADTQYF
.	TRBV6-5	TRBJ2-5	few	TGTGCCAGCAGTTACTCGGGGGGGCAGGGGACCCAGTACTTC	CASSYSGGQGTQYF
.	TRBV7-2	TRBJ2-1	once	TGTGCCAGCAGCTCCTCATCGAGCTCCTACAATGAGCAGTTCTTC	CASSSSSSSYNEQFF
TRBD1	TRBV20-1	TRBJ1-3	few	TGCAGTGCTTGGACAGGCAACTCTGGAAACACCATATATTTT	CSAWTGNSGNTIYF
.	TRBV24-1	TRBJ1-2	.	TGTGCCACCAGTGAAGATAACTATGGCTACACCTTC	CATSEDNYGYTF
TRBD2	TRBV3-1	TRBJ2-7	few	TGTGCCAGCAGCCAAGATACAGCGGGAGGTATCGAGCAGTACTTC	CASSQDTAGGIEQYF
.	TRBV4-3	TRBJ2-5	few	TGCGCCAGCAGCCCGTTTTCCGGCGAGACCCAGTACTTC	CASSPFSGETQYF
.	TRBV7-9	TRBJ2-7	many	TGTGCCAGCAGCTTAGCGTTTCCCTCCTACGAGCAGTACTTC	CASSLAFPSYEQYF
TRBD1	TRBV7-3	TRBJ1-2	few	TGTGCCAGCAGCTCCCGGACAGGGTGGGCCGGCTACACCTTC	CASSSRTGWAGYTF
.	TRBV12-5	TRBJ2-1	few	TGTGCTAGTGGGGACTACAATGAGCAGTTCTTC	CASGDYNEQFF
.	TRBV15	TRBJ1-1	few	TGTGCCACCAGCAGGGCGGACCTGCTGAACACTGAAGCTTTCTTT	CATSRADLLNTEAFF
.	TRBV20-1	TRBJ2-3	many	TGCAGTGCTAGGGGGGGTTGGGCCTCGAGTTCGACAGATACGCAGTATTTT	CSARGGWASSSTDTQYF
.	TRBV7-6	TRBJ2-5	.	TGTGCCAGCAGCTTAGCGCGTCTGGACTACGATCAAGAGACCCAGTACTTC	CASSLARLDYDQETQYF
.	TRBV7-9	TRBJ1-2	.	TGTGCCAGCAGCTTAGGGGTTGGATATGGCTACACCTTC	CASSLGVGYGYTF
.	TRBV5-4	TRBJ2-5	.	TGTGCCAGCGCAGTTCGGGGCGGCCAAGAGACCCAGTACTTC	CASAVRGGQETQYF
.	TRBV30	TRBJ2-7	.	TGTGCCTGGAGCCCGGGACCCTACGAGCAGTACTTC	CAWSPGPYEQYF
TRBD2	TRBV6-6	TRBJ2-3	few	TGTGCCAGCAGGGGGGGGGGAGATACGCAGTATTTT	CASRGGGDTQYF
.	TRBV20-1	TRBJ2-5	.	TGCAGTGCTAGGATGTCGGCACGGGAGACCCAGTACTTC	CSARMSARETQYF
TRBD2	TRBV5-3	TRBJ2-1	many	TGTGCCAGAAGCTTAAGGCCCTCAGAGGCGGGAGGGTACAATGAGCAGTTCTTC	CARSLRPSEAGGYNEQFF
.	TRBV5-1	TRBJ2-2	.	TGCGCCAGCAGCTTGGCTTTAGCCGGGGAGCTGTTTTTT	CASSLALAGELFF
TRBD2	TRBV7-6	TRBJ2-3	few	TGTGCCAGCAGCTTAGCCGCGGGGGGGGGCACAGATACGCAGTATTTT	CASSLAAGGGTDTQYF
TRBD2	TRBV5-1	TRBJ2-1	few	TGCGCCAGCTTTAAGCGGGGGAGCTCCTACAATGAGCAGTTCTTC	CASFKRGSSYNEQFF
.	TRBV20-1	TRBJ1-2	.	TGCAGTGCTAGAGCCCCACACCGCTCGTATGGCTACACCTTC	CSARAPHRSYGYTF
TRBD1	TRBV9	TRBJ2-5	many	TGTGCCAGCAGCGTAGACGGACAGGGGCGGGAGACCCAGTACTTC	CASSVDGQGRETQYF
TRBD2	TRBV6-1	TRBJ2-1	.	TGTGCCAGCAGCAGACTAGCGGGAGGGACGTCTTACAATGAGCAGTTCTTC	CASSRLAGGTSYNEQFF
.	TRBV6-5	TRBJ2-5	.	TGTGCCAGCAGTTACTCAGGCAAAGAGACCCAGTACTTC	CASSYSGKETQYF
.	TRBV20-1	TRBJ1-3	.	TGCAGTGCTAGAGATACCAGCTCTGGAAACACCATATATTTT	CSARDTSSGNTIYF
TRBD2	TRBV7-2	TRBJ2-3	few	TGTGCCAGCAGCCCCATCGGGGGGGGCACAGATACGCAGTATTTT	CASSPIGGGTDTQYF
.	TRBV6-5	TRBJ2-3	few	TGTGCCAGCAGTTACTCGCGGTCAGATACGCAGTATTTT	CASSYSRSDTQYF
.	TRBV11-1	TRBJ2-3	.	TGTGCCAGCAGCTTAGCGCTTAGACTAGTCTCCACAGATACGCAGTATTTT	CASSLALRLVSTDTQYF
TRBD1	TRBV11-1	TRBJ2-7	few	TGTGCCAGCAGCTCCGTTCTGACAGGGTATCTCGAGCAGTACTTC	CASSSVLTGYLEQYF
.	TRBV30	TRBJ1-1	few	TGTGCCTGGAGTAAAACTGAAGCTTTCTTT	CAWSKTEAFF
.	TRBV4-1	TRBJ1-5	.	TGCGCCAGCAGCCCCGAGGACGGCTATTTAGGGGCAAGCAATCAGCCCCAGCATTTT	CASSPEDGYLGASNQPQHF
TRBD1	TRBV24-1	TRBJ1-2	few	TGTGCCACCAGTGATTTTCAGGGGGATGGCTACACCTTC	CATSDFQGDGYTF
.	TRBV12-3/TRBV12-4	TRBJ1-1	.	TGTGCCAGCAGTTCTGCAAGAGGGAACACTGAAGCTTTCTTT	CASSSARGNTEAFF
.	TRBV5-1	TRBJ1-1	.	TGCGCCAGCAGAGTTCTGGCGAACACTGAAGCTTTCTTT	CASRVLANTEAFF
.	TRBV12-3/TRBV12-4	TRBJ1-3	.	TGTGCCAGCAGTTCGTGGGGTTACGGAAACACCATATATTTT	CASSSWGYGNTIYF
.	TRBV7-2	TRBJ1-2	few	TGTGCCAGCAGGGCTCTGGGCGGCTACACCTTC	CASRALGGYTF
.	TRBV7-2	TRBJ1-1	.	TGTGCCAGCAGCTCGGGGAGGAACACTGAAGCTTTCTTT	CASSSGRNTEAFF
.	TRBV7-9	TRBJ2-7	.	TGTGCCAGCAGCTGGGAACAGGGTCGGCAGTACTTC	CASSWEQGRQYF
.	TRBV29-1	TRBJ2-7	few	TGCAGCGTTGAAGAGGGGGCGGGTGACTCCTACGAGCAGTACTTC	CSVEEGAGDSYEQYF
.	TRBV6-2/TRBV6-3	TRBJ1-2	.	TGTGCCAGCAGTACCAGGGGAAGAGGCGGCTACACCTTC	CASSTRGRGGYTF
TRBD1	TRBV25-1	TRBJ1-5	few	TGTGCCAGCAGTACGGACAGGGGTAATCAGCCCCAGCATTTT	CASSTDRGNQPQHF
.	TRBV5-8	TRBJ2-7	.	TGTGCCAGCAGCTTGGGCGACTTCTCCTACGAGCAGTACTTC	CASSLGDFSYEQYF
.	TRBV30	TRBJ2-7	few	TGTGCCTGGACTCCGGGGATTGGACCGCTTTTCTCCTACGAGCAGTACTTC	CAWTPGIGPLFSYEQYF
TRBD1	TRBV7-9	TRBJ2-7	.	TGTGCCAGCAGCTCCTCGGACAGGCCTGGAGAGCAGTACTTC	CASSSSDRPGEQYF
.	TRBV20-1	TRBJ2-6	few	TGCAGTGCTAAGGGCACTGGGGCCAACGTCCTGACTTTC	CSAKGTGANVLTF
.	TRBV7-9	TRBJ2-3	.	TGTGCCAGCAGCCCCCGACTGGCTCGCACAGATACGCAGTATTTT	CASSPRLARTDTQYF
.	TRBV20-1	TRBJ1-1	.	TGCAGTGCCCCTTGGGCAGGCGTGAACACTGAAGCTTTCTTT	CSAPWAGVNTEAFF
.	TRBV7-9	TRBJ2-5	.	TGTGCCAGCAGCCCGGACCCGCCAGGGGCGACCCAGTACTTC	CASSPDPPGATQYF
.	TRBV5-1	TRBJ2-3	.	TGCGCCAGCAGCGGCAGAACCGAGGGACACAGAACAGATACGCAGTATTTT	CASSGRTEGHRTDTQYF
.	TRBV6-5	TRBJ2-3	.	TGTGCCAGCAGATGGGGAGGGGGGGCCGTTGACGCAGATACGCAGTATTTT	CASRWGGGAVDADTQYF
TRBD1	TRBV6-5	TRBJ1-2	.	TGTGCCAGCAGTTACTTACAGGGGGAGTCCTGGTACACCTTC	CASSYLQGESWYTF
TRBD2	TRBV6-5	TRBJ2-2	many	TGTGCCAGCAGTTGGGGACTAGCGGGAGGGAACACCGGGGAGCTGTTTTTT	CASSWGLAGGNTGELFF